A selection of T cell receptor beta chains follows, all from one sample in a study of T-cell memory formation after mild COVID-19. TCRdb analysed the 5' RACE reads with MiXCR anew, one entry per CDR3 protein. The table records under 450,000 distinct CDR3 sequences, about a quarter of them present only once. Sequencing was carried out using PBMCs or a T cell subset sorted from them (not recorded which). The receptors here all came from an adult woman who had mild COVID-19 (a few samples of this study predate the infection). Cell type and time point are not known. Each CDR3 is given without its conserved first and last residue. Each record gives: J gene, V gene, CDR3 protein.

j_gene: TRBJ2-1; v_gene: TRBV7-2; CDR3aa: ASSFNRDFNEQF
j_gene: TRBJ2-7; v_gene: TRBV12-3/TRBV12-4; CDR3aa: ASSSGTGEGEQY
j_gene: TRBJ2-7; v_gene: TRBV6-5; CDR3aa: ASSRLSQGGYEQY
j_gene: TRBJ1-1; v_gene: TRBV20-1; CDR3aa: SVEIKGGTEAF
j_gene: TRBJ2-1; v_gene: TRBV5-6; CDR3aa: ASSLAAGLSYNEQF
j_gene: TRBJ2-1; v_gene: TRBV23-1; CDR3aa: ASSQSWDSVYNEQF
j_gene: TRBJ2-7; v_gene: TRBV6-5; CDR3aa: ASTEDRSSYEQY
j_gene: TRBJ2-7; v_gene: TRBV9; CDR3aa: ASSVGQGAHEQY
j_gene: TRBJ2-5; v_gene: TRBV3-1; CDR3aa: ASSRDRTGGETQY
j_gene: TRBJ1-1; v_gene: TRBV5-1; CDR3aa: ASSLELWMGTEAF
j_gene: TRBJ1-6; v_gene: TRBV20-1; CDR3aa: SADPGRTHSPLH
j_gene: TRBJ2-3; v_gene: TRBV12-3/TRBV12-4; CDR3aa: ASRLAGTGARTDTQY
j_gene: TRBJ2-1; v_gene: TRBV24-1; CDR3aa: ATSDLARGNEQF
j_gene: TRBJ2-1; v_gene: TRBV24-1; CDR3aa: ATSDPRRTSGPGSYNEQF
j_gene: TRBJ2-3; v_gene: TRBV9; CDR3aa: ASSVADGRSTDTQY
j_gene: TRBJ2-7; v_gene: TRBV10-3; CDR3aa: VISESATPGPSYEQY